A single sample is the source of the 25 T cell receptor beta chains below, sequenced in a study of CD8 T cells in ankylosing spondylitis. TCRdb passed the 5' RACE reads through MiXCR, listing each CDR3 protein once. The sample carries about 150,000 distinct CDR3 sequences, around 42% recorded once. The sequenced material came from synovial fluid, either unsorted or a sorted T cell fraction (not recorded which). All receptors derive from a male donor with ankylosing spondylitis.

CDR3 sequence reads: CAIRRAREKGTEGNTEAFF. The CDR3 DNA follows: TGTGCCATCAGAAGAGCCAGGGAGAAGGGTACCGAAGGGAACACTGAAGCTTTCTTT. The V call is TRBV10-3, the J call TRBJ1-1; a weak D match, TRBD1 (5 bases). The germline V gene has CDR1 ENHRY and CDR2 SYGVKD. V was cut by 6 bases and J by 1 base, with 27 bases left in between. The CDR3 is 19 amino acids.

The V call is TRBV5-1, the J call TRBJ1-1, with unresolved D. The germline V gene encodes CDR1 SGHRS and CDR2 YFSETQ. V lost 1 base and J lost 2, with 3 bases in between. This CDR3 region has 12 residues. CDR3 nucleotides: TGCGCCAGCAGCTTGCCCAACACTGAAGCTTTCTTT. Translation gives CASSLPNTEAFF.

This clonotype was picked up a small number of times. The chain employs TRBV28 and TRBJ2-1, with a tentative D call TRBD1 (6 bases). This CDR3 region has 14 residues. Germline-derived CDR1 and CDR2 are MDHEN and SYDVKM. V lost 0 bases, J lost 5 bases, and 8 bases lay in between. This CDR3 reads CASSLWQGNNEQFF. DNA for the CDR3: TGTGCCAGCAGTTTATGGCAGGGGAACAATGAGCAGTTCTTC.

This clonotype has more than one count but fewer than ten. This chain links TRBV7-9 with TRBJ2-1, with 12 bases that match TRBD2. This CDR3 is built from 17 residues. Germline CDR1 reads SEHNR; CDR2 reads FQNEAQ (reference sequence). The V gene end was trimmed by 5 bases and the J gene end by 1 base; junction bases not matched to a gene: 6. The CDR3 sequence is CASSPTSGGHSYNEQFF. DNA of the CDR3: TGTGCCAGCAGCCCGACTAGCGGGGGCCATTCCTACAATGAGCAGTTCTTC.

This clonotype appeared a few times. The CDR3 here is CASNNGDVDTQYF. In nucleotides, the CDR3 is TGTGCCAGCAACAATGGCGATGTAGATACGCAGTATTTT. V and J are TRBV12-3 or TRBV12-4 and TRBJ2-3; no definite D call. Trimming pared 7 bases from V and 5 bases from J, leaving 13 bases between. This CDR3 region has 13 residues.

CDR3 DNA: TGTGCCAGCGAACCGGGACCACAAGAGACCCAGTACTTC. The encoded protein is CASEPGPQETQYF. V gene TRBV28 combines with J gene TRBJ2-5, with D tentatively TRBD1 or TRBD2 (5 bases each). The CDR3 is 13 residues long. Trimming took off 8 bases at V and 2 bases at J, with 12 bases between the two ends. In germline, CDR1 is MDHEN, CDR2 SYDVKM.

This clonotype was seen only a few times. The V call is TRBV6-1, the J call TRBJ1-5, with 11 bases lining up with TRBD1. From germline, CDR1 is MNHNS and CDR2 SASEGT. The length of the CDR3 is 15 residues. V was clipped by 5 bases and J by 5 bases; unmatched bases: 5. CDR3 DNA: TGTGCCAGCAGTCCTTGGACAGGGGGCGATCAGCCCCAGCATTTT. Translation: CASSPWTGGDQPQHF.

This chain joins TRBV30 and TRBJ2-1, with 7 bases identical to TRBD2. The V gene end was trimmed by 2 bases and the J gene end by 5 bases; junction bases not matched to a gene: 6. Germline values: CDR1 GTSNPN, CDR2 SVGIG (reference sequence). The CDR3 consists of 14 residues. The CDR3 loop is CAWSPGGFDNEQFF. The CDR3 bases are TGTGCCTGGAGTCCCGGGGGGTTCGACAATGAGCAGTTCTTC. The full variable domain, in which reference TRBV30 and TRBJ2-1 provide the parts outside the CDR3, is SQTIHQWPATLVQPVGSPLSLECTVEGTSNPNLYWYRQAAGRGLQLLFYSVGIGQISSEVPQNLSASRPQDRQFILSSKKLLLSDSGFYLCAWSPGGFDNEQFFGPGTRLTVL.

This CDR3 is CSARVAGGNQPQHF. The CDR3 DNA reads TGCAGTGCTAGAGTAGCTGGGGGCAATCAGCCCCAGCATTTT. The chain couples TRBV20-1 to TRBJ1-5; no clear D gene. CDR3 length: 14 amino acids. V lost 1 base, J lost 2 bases, and 9 bases lay in between. The germline V gene has CDR1 DFQATT and CDR2 SNEGSKA (reference sequence).

This clonotype turned up a few times. This chain links TRBV11-2 with TRBJ1-2; 7 bases line up with TRBD1. Germline V CDR1 and CDR2: SGHAT, FQNNGV. The CDR3 runs to 14 residues. V dropped 5 bases and J dropped 3; count of bases not matched to a gene: 6. CDR3 nucleotides: TGTGCCAGCAGCGACCCGACAGGGCACTATGGCTACACCTTC. Translating gives CASSDPTGHYGYTF.

This chain links TRBV13 with TRBJ2-7; 8 nucleotides match TRBD2. In germline, CDR1 is PRHDT, CDR2 FYEKMQ (reference sequence). V gave up 1 base and J gave up 4 bases; unmatched junction bases: 9. The CDR3 spans 16 residues. CDR3: CASSLAGTRGTYEQYF. The CDR3 DNA is TGTGCCAGCAGCTTAGCTGGGACTAGGGGCACGTACGAGCAGTACTTC.

The V call is TRBV13, the J call TRBJ1-6, with 7 bases aligning to TRBD1. Germline values: CDR1 PRHDT, CDR2 FYEKMQ (reference sequence). The CDR3 is 17 amino acids. The V segment lost 5 bases and the J segment 5 bases; nucleotides outside the gene matches: 12. In DNA, the CDR3 is TGTGCCAGCAGCCAACGACAGGGAAGAATTCATAATTCACCCCTCCACTTT. Protein product: CASSQRQGRIHNSPLHF.

There are a few counts of this clonotype. The chain has TRBV7-9 and TRBJ2-1; D unresolved. CDR3 length: 17 residues. CDR1 is SEHNR and CDR2 is FQNEAQ in the germline V gene (reference sequence). V lost 4 bases, J lost 4 bases, and 20 bases lay in between. The CDR3 reads CASSSPSEGPPYNEQFF. The DNA for the CDR3 is TGTGCCAGCAGCTCACCCAGCGAAGGCCCCCCTTACAATGAGCAGTTCTTC.

The chain employs TRBV27 and TRBJ1-6; tentative D call: TRBD1 (5 bases). The CDR3 is 15 amino acids. Germline CDR1 and CDR2: MNHEY and SMNVEV (reference sequence). Deletions cut 5 bases from V and 10 bases from J, with 18 bases between. The CDR3 region is CASSPRGVSRSPLHF. The CDR3, as DNA: TGTGCCAGCAGTCCCCGGGGGGTCTCAAGATCACCCCTCCACTTT.

The table lists this clonotype with a few counts. The V and J genes are TRBV29-1 and TRBJ2-1; 11 bases match TRBD2. Germline values: CDR1 SQVTM, CDR2 ANQGSEA. With 4 bases clipped from V and 0 bases from J, the junction kept 5 bases outside the gene matches. The CDR3 is made up of 16 amino acids. DNA of the CDR3: TGCAGCGTTGGTTTTACTAGCGGGAGCTCCTACAATGAGCAGTTCTTC. Translating it yields CSVGFTSGSSYNEQFF.

The chain is built from TRBV15 and TRBJ2-7; 7 nucleotides match TRBD2. This CDR3 region has 18 residues. Germline V gives CDR1 LNHNV, CDR2 YYDKDF (reference sequence). Trimming at V came to 3 bases and at J to 2 bases, leaving 16 bases not matched to a gene. The CDR3 DNA reads TGTGCCACCAGCAGTTTCGCGGGAGAGTGGTCGAGGACCTACGAGCAGTACTTC. Translating it yields CATSSFAGEWSRTYEQYF.

This clonotype appeared a few times. This chain links TRBV5-1 with TRBJ1-2; D perhaps matches TRBD1 (5 bases). Germline V gives CDR1 SGHRS, CDR2 YFSETQ. The CDR3 is 16 amino acids. The V gene lost 2 bases and the J gene lost 5 bases, with 19 bases spanning the gap. CDR3 sequence: CASSFECTGCGYGYTF. The CDR3 coding sequence is TGCGCCAGCAGCTTTGAGTGTACAGGCTGTGGGTATGGCTACACCTTC.

V and J are TRBV4-3 and TRBJ2-1; 10 positions agree with TRBD2. Germline V gene sequence: CDR1 LGHNA, CDR2 YSLEER. The V and J ends lost 1 base and 4 bases, in that order; junction bases with no gene match: 7. This CDR3 spans 17 amino acids. This CDR3 is CASSQGLGTSVYNEQFF. Here the CDR3 DNA reads TGCGCCAGCAGCCAAGGGTTGGGGACTAGCGTGTACAATGAGCAGTTCTTC.

This clonotype was counted only a few times. The rearrangement joins TRBV10-3 to TRBJ2-4; TRBD1 is a possible D gene (6 bases). Germline-derived CDR1 and CDR2 are ENHRY and SYGVKD. The CDR3 runs 13 residues. Trimming took off 10 bases at V and 0 bases at J, with 10 bases between the two ends. CDR3 DNA: TGTGCCACCGGACAGCTAGCCAAAAACATTCAGTACTTC. The encoded protein is CATGQLAKNIQYF.

This clonotype was counted between two and nine times. The chain carries TRBV27 and TRBJ2-1; possible D gene TRBD2, 5 bases. CDR1 and CDR2 from the germline V gene are MNHEY and SMNVEV (reference sequence). The CDR3 totals 11 residues. V lost 6 bases, J lost 8 bases, and 8 bases lay in between. The CDR3 region has the DNA TGTGCCAGCAGCGGGGTCGATGAGCAGTTCTTC. Protein: CASSGVDEQFF.

The rearrangement links TRBV20-1 to TRBJ1-4; 7 nucleotides line up with TRBD1. The ends lost 7 bases at V and 3 bases at J; junction bases unmatched: 14. The germline gives CDR1 DFQATT, CDR2 SNEGSKA (reference sequence). CDR3 size: 16 residues. For the CDR3, the DNA is TGCAGTGTCCCAACAGGGGATTCGTATCCTAATGAAAAACTGTTTTTT. The encoded protein is CSVPTGDSYPNEKLFF.

This chain uses TRBV11-2 with TRBJ2-2; D remains ambiguous. CDR3 length: 21 residues. The V end was cut by 0 bases, the J end by 4 bases, with 27 bases between. Germline values: CDR1 SGHAT, CDR2 FQNNGV. The CDR3 nucleotides are TGTGCCAGCAGCTTAGATAGATGGGGTCAGGTTCTTCTCAAACCCACCGGGGAGCTGTTTTTT. The encoded protein is CASSLDRWGQVLLKPTGELFF.

The genes are TRBV14 and TRBJ1-5; a weak D match, TRBD1 (6 bases). The V gene lost 4 bases and the J gene lost 4 bases, with 11 bases spanning the gap. CDR1 is SGHDN and CDR2 is FVKESK in the germline V gene. The CDR3 runs to 14 residues. CDR3 sequence (DNA): TGTGCCAGCAGCCGCCAGGGGATTAATCAGCCCCAGCATTTT. Its protein product is CASSRQGINQPQHF.

The V and J genes are TRBV20-1 and TRBJ2-1, with TRBD2 identical over 10 bases. The germline V gene encodes CDR1 DFQATT and CDR2 SNEGSKA (reference sequence). The CDR3 spans 17 residues. The trim removed 1 base at V and 3 bases at J, leaving 9 bases unmatched. The CDR3 here is CSARVPGLAKNYNEQFF. The DNA for the CDR3 is TGCAGTGCTAGAGTCCCGGGACTAGCGAAAAACTACAATGAGCAGTTCTTC.

This clonotype was observed at least ten times. The chain couples TRBV2 to TRBJ1-2, with a tentative D call TRBD1 (5 bases). Trimming cost V 7 bases and J 2 bases, with 14 bases left between them. This CDR3 region has 14 residues. The germline gives CDR1 SNHLY, CDR2 FYNNEI. CDR3 residues: CASIEGLMNYGYTF. CDR3 sequence (DNA): TGTGCCAGCATTGAGGGGCTAATGAACTATGGCTACACCTTC.